This TCR beta chain derives from a study of T cell responses to AZD1222 COVID-19 vaccine. V was pared by 5 bases and J by 6 bases, with 6 bases of the junction left unmatched. The CDR3 is 13 residues long. In germline, CDR1 is SEHNR, CDR2 FQNEAQ (reference sequence). Some clones are missing from TCRdb's copy, which holds only in-frame ones; the method was immunoSEQ multiplex PCR. The table lists some 120,000 clones, roughly 91% of them singletons. The TCR was taken from an adult in good health. Sequenced here: peripheral blood, sampled on day 0 of AZD1222 vaccination. The genes are TRBV7-9 and TRBJ2-7, with 8 bases matching TRBD1. The CDR3 here is CASSPRTGLEQYF. DNA for the CDR3: TGTGCCAGCAGCCCGAGGACAGGGCTCGAGCAGTACTTC.